This T cell receptor beta chain was sequenced during a study of CD8 T cells in ankylosing spondylitis. Overall study findings and caveats: Matched ankylosing spondylitis synovial fluid reportedly contained a significantly enriched population of disease-linked clones. There was a TCR beta motif, made of 7 to 9 highly homologous variants, that appeared characteristic of ankylosing spondylitis blood. Disease-linked clones bore a CD8+ phenotype and were relatively rare in peripheral blood. Some of these motif variants have turned up before, in reports on reactive arthritis synovial fluid and blood.

From germline, CDR1 is DFQATT and CDR2 SNEGSKA (reference sequence). V lost 4 bases to trimming and J lost 0 bases; unmatched junction nucleotides: 3. This CDR3 comprises 14 residues. Quantitative 5'-RACE was performed with molecular barcodes, and it yielded the TCR beta libraries. TCRdb itself ran the 5' RACE reads through MiXCR, one entry per CDR3 protein. This sample has fewer than 550,000 distinct CDR3 sequences, with about 5.7% found just once. This clonotype appeared many times. The target antigen is unknown. The chain carries TRBV20-1 and TRBJ2-7; 10 bases are shared with TRBD2. Sequenced material: blood, either unsorted or a sorted T cell fraction (not recorded which). This sequence originates from a male donor with ankylosing spondylitis. The CDR3 reads CSAKGLADSYEQYF. The CDR3 DNA is TGCAGTGCTAAAGGACTAGCGGACTCCTACGAGCAGTACTTC.